This T cell receptor beta chain was observed in a study of PD-1 blockade in classical Hodgkin lymphoma. Described time point: cycle 4 day 1 (C4D1), after 5 to 7 weeks of nivolumab. Patients all relapsed after autologous stem cell transplantation, and there was variation in brentuximab vedotin exposure. Using immunoSEQ multiplex PCR, the repertoire was profiled, and TCRdb retains in-frame clones only, with some absent. The sample comprises around 53,000 clones, roughly 80% of which are singletons, and approximately 12% rests with the top ten. Study conclusions and caveats: The drivers behind the repertoire differences, possibly disease activity or prior therapy, remain undefined. When set against healthy donors, newly diagnosed patients were reported to show lower baseline TCR diversity.

In the case of this clone: Its antigen remains unidentified.

V trimming: 5 bases; J trimming: 7 bases; junction bases outside the gene matches: 5. The germline V gene encodes CDR1 SGHAT and CDR2 FQNNGV. This CDR3 region has 13 residues. This TCR derives from a human donor with classical Hodgkin lymphoma. This sequence joins TRBV11-2 and TRBJ2-4; 7 bases are a match to TRBD1. The specimen comprised peripheral blood mononuclear cells (PBMCs), sampled before the fourth cycle of nivolumab. CDR3 protein: CASSPGTANIQYF. DNA for the CDR3: TGTGCCAGCAGCCCGGGGACAGCCAACATTCAGTACTTC.